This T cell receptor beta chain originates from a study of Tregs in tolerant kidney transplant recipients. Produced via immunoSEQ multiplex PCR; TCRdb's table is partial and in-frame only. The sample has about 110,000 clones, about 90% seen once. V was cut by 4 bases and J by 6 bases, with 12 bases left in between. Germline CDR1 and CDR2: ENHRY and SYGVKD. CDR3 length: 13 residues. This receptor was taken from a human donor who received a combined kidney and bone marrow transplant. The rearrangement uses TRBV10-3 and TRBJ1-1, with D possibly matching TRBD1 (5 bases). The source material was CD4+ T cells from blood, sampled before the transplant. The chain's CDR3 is CAISGRGGSEAFF. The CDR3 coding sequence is TGTGCCATCAGTGGGCGGGGGGGGTCTGAAGCTTTCTTT.